This TCR beta chain was recorded in a study of cytomegalovirus exposure and HLA in healthy donors. Study-wide background: A preliminary data release comprised roughly 85 million unique TCRs obtained from HLA-typed donors.

PCR primers comprised 60 Vbeta and 13 Jbeta primers. Repertoires were generated with immunoSEQ multiplex PCR, while TCRdb's copy carries only in-frame clones and drops some. The sample yields some 78,000 clones, 75% to 85% seen once. Germline CDR1 MNHNY, CDR2 SVGAGI (reference sequence). V was pared by 1 base and J by 4 bases, with 13 bases between. The CDR3 contains 15 residues. Overall study findings and caveats: Among donors in an Asian-associated ancestry cluster, a later analysis reportedly found fewer N-insertions than the roughly 700-donor mean. It was likely that a cluster of highly shared sequence variants was a sequencing artifact. Researchers catalogued about 150 TCR beta chains as cytomegalovirus-associated.

On this clone: What it recognizes is unknown.

The sequenced sample was PBMCs. The receptor was isolated from a man aged 50 to 59 in good health and CMV-seropositive. The V call is TRBV6-6, the J call TRBJ1-2; maybe TRBD1 (5 bases). CDR3 sequence reads: CASSYLFDSSYGYTF. In DNA form, the CDR3 reads TGTGCCAGCAGTTACTTATTCGACAGTAGCTATGGCTACACCTTC.